Included here is one TCR beta chain sequence, with context. Antigen unknown. CDR3 length equals 17 residues. Deletions cut 5 bases from V and 0 bases from J, with 17 bases between. The germline CDR1 and CDR2 sequences are MDHEN and SYDVKM. Negatively enriched CD4+ T cells were divided by CD45RA into naive and memory. This table comes from immunoSEQ multiplex PCR, and its TCRdb copy is limited to in-frame clones, with some not included. The sample comprises about 2.3 million clones, around 93% of which are singletons, and more than 0.35% rests with the top ten. This sample stems from a study of shared clonotypes between healthy human individuals. Study-level findings and limits: The generation probabilities recorded for non-shared clonotypes fell below those of clonotypes shared by all four donors.

Material: naive CD4+ T cells from PBMCs. Regarding subset: CD45RA+ positively selected. This chain joins TRBV28 and TRBJ1-3; maybe TRBD1 (6 bases). The source is a man between 18 and 29 years old in good health. Some clones in this sample may be carry-over from other donors' samples. The CDR3 nucleotides read TGTGCCAGCAGTGTAGGAAGGGGGTCCTCCTCTGGAAACACCATATATTTT. This codes for CASSVGRGSSSGNTIYF.